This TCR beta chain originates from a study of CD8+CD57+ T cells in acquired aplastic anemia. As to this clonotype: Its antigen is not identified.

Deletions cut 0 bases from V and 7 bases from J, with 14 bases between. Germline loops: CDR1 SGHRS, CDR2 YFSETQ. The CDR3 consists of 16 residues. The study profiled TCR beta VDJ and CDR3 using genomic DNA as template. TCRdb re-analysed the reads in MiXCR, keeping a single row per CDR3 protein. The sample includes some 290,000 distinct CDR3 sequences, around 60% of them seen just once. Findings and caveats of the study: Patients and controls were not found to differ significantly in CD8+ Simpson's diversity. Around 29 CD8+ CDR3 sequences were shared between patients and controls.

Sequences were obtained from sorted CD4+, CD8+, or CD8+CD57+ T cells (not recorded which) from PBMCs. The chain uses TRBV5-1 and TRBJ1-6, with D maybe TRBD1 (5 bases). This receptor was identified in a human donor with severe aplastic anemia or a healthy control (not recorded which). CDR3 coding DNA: TGCGCCAGCAGCTTGGGACTGAGACAGTTCAATTCACCCCTCCACTTT. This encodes CASSLGLRQFNSPLHF.